A selection of T cell receptor beta chains follows, all from one sample in a study of blood T cell repertoires in COVID-19. Data came from immunoSEQ multiplex PCR; TCRdb stores just in-frame clones and leaves some out. The sample records some 80,000 clones, roughly 87% being singletons. The sample consisted of peripheral blood. Receptors were obtained from a woman aged 45-65 years with active or convalescent COVID-19. The CDR3 runs from the conserved cysteine through the conserved F or W. A D gene is named only where the DNA matches it firmly. The size of a clone is reported for some rows only, either as once, few or many, or as a class for expanded clones.

>12|NA|NA|TRBJ1-4|TRBV30
CAWNKWNEKLFF
TGTGCCTGGAACAAATGGAATGAAAAACTGTTTTTT
>13|NA|NA|TRBJ2-2|TRBV9
CASSVTTTGELFF
TGTGCCAGCAGCGTAACAACCACCGGGGAGCTGTTTTTT
>11|NA|NA|TRBJ1-2|TRBV12-5
CASGAGYGYTF
TGTGCTAGTGGTGCAGGGTATGGCTACACCTTC
>14|NA|NA|TRBJ1-2|TRBV4-1
CASSQDEKSGGYTF
TGCGCCAGCAGCCAAGATGAAAAAAGCGGGGGCTACACCTTC
>15|NA|NA|TRBJ2-3|TRBV19
CASSRTPNSLDTQYF
TGTGCCAGTAGTAGGACTCCCAATAGCCTGGATACGCAGTATTTT
>15|NA|NA|TRBJ1-1|TRBV5-5
CASSPQQGQNSEAFF
TGTGCCAGCAGCCCACAACAGGGACAAAACTCTGAAGCTTTCTTT
>14|TRBD1|NA|TRBJ2-7|TRBV6-2/TRBV6-3
CASSDDRGAYEQYF
TGTGCCAGCAGCGATGACAGGGGCGCCTACGAGCAGTACTTC
>16|TRBD1|NA|TRBJ1-1|TRBV27
CASSFNQQGFHTEAFF
TGTGCCAGCAGTTTTAACCAACAGGGGTTTCACACTGAAGCTTTCTTT
>16|TRBD1|NA|TRBJ1-2|TRBV10-3
CAISKIVGDRNYGYTF
TGTGCCATCAGTAAGATCGTCGGGGACAGAAACTATGGCTACACCTTC
>14|NA|NA|TRBJ2-7|TRBV3-1/TRBV3-2
CASSQDSTGYEQYF
TGTGCCAGCAGCCAAGATTCGACAGGCTACGAGCAGTACTTC
>12|TRBD1|NA|TRBJ1-2|TRBV2
CANSRQGYGYTF
TGTGCCAACTCAAGACAGGGCTATGGCTACACCTTC
>15|TRBD2|NA|TRBJ2-3|TRBV7-2
CASSLGSGGKDTQYF
TGTGCCAGCAGCTTGGGAAGCGGGGGGAAAGATACGCAGTATTTT
>15|NA|NA|TRBJ2-5|TRBV18
CASSPSYGLQETQYF
TGTGCCAGCTCACCTTCGTATGGCCTCCAAGAGACCCAGTACTTC
>13|TRBD1|NA|TRBJ2-5|TRBV5-1
CASSTGQGGTQYF
TGCGCCAGCAGCACGGGACAGGGTGGGACCCAGTACTTC
>11|NA|NA|TRBJ1-1|TRBV3-1/TRBV3-2
CASSQGHEAFF
TGTGCCAGCAGCCAAGGACACGAAGCTTTCTTT
>16|TRBD1|NA|TRBJ2-3|TRBV11-1
CASSLEGGAGTDTQYF
TGTGCCAGCAGCTTAGAAGGGGGCGCGGGCACAGATACGCAGTATTTT
>11|TRBD1|NA|TRBJ2-4|TRBV12-3/TRBV12-4
CASSFRGRQYF
TGTGCCAGCAGTTTCAGGGGGAGACAGTACTTC
>14|NA|NA|TRBJ2-7|TRBV5-1
CASSLGGPPYEQYF
TGCGCCAGCAGCTTAGGAGGGCCCCCCTACGAGCAGTACTTC
>12|NA|once|TRBJ1-2|TRBV29-1
CSVEGAGRGYTF
TGCAGCGTTGAAGGAGCAGGGCGGGGCTACACCTTC
>14|TRBD1|NA|TRBJ1-2|TRBV10-3
CAISEGQGRYGYTF
TGTGCCATCAGTGAGGGACAGGGCCGCTATGGCTACACCTTC
>14|NA|NA|TRBJ1-6|TRBV9
CASSPRQENSPLHF
TGTGCCAGCAGCCCTCGACAGGAAAATTCACCCCTCCACTTT
>18|TRBD2|NA|TRBJ2-1|TRBV3-1/TRBV3-2
CASSQDWITSGGYNEQFF
TGTGCCAGCAGCCAAGATTGGATTACTAGCGGGGGGTACAATGAGCAGTTCTTC
>13|NA|few|TRBJ2-7|TRBV5-8
CASSFGGRYEQYF
TGTGCCAGCAGCTTCGGGGGGCGATACGAGCAGTACTTC
>15|NA|NA|TRBJ2-7|TRBV19
CASSIGQESSYEQYF
TGTGCCAGTAGTATAGGCCAGGAAAGCTCCTACGAGCAGTACTTC
>14|NA|once|TRBJ1-2|TRBV7-8
CASSLRRTDYGYTF
TGTGCCAGCAGCTTAAGGAGGACGGACTATGGCTACACCTTC
>18|TRBD2|NA|TRBJ2-1|TRBV24-1
CATSDSRGSGGTYNEQFF
TGTGCCACCAGTGACTCCCGGGGTAGCGGGGGGACCTACAATGAGCAGTTCTTC
>13|TRBD1|NA|TRBJ2-2|TRBV24-1
CATSTGDAGELFF
TGTGCCACCAGTACAGGGGACGCCGGGGAGCTGTTTTTT
>15|TRBD1|few|TRBJ1-1|TRBV11-2
CASSPTQGANTEAFF
TGTGCCAGCAGCCCTACGCAGGGGGCGAACACTGAAGCTTTCTTT
>14|NA|once|TRBJ1-1|TRBV9
CASSAGQPDAEAFF
TGTGCCAGCAGCGCCGGACAGCCGGATGCTGAAGCTTTCTTT
>13|NA|NA|TRBJ1-4|TRBV9
CASSGTPDEKLFF
TGTGCCAGCAGCGGGACTCCGGATGAAAAACTGTTTTTT
>16|TRBD1|NA|TRBJ1-2|TRBV18
CASSPTGGAGDYGYTF
TGTGCCAGCTCACCTACAGGGGGCGCGGGGGACTATGGCTACACCTTC
>15|TRBD1|NA|TRBJ2-3|TRBV7-3
CASSFGQGAADTQYF
TGTGCCAGCAGTTTCGGACAGGGGGCAGCAGATACGCAGTATTTT
>15|NA|few|TRBJ1-2|TRBV4-3
CASSPSRVGYHGYTF
TGCGCCAGCAGCCCGAGCAGGGTAGGTTATCATGGCTACACCTTC
>16|TRBD1|NA|TRBJ2-7|TRBV18
CASSPGTGVLVYEQYF
TGTGCCAGCTCACCGGGGACAGGGGTTTTAGTCTACGAGCAGTACTTC
>13|NA|NA|TRBJ1-6|TRBV11-1
CASSRDIGSPLHF
TGTGCCAGCAGCCGGGACATTGGATCACCCCTCCACTTT
>14|TRBD1|NA|TRBJ1-2|TRBV5-6
CASSSPGTGLGYTF
TGTGCCAGCAGCTCCCCCGGGACAGGGCTTGGCTACACCTTC
>11|NA|NA|TRBJ1-2|TRBV12-3/TRBV12-4
CASSLGQSYTF
TGTGCCAGCAGTTTAGGGCAGAGCTACACCTTC
>15|TRBD1|NA|TRBJ2-1|TRBV9
CASSFRDRGLDEQFF
TGTGCCAGCAGCTTCCGGGACAGGGGGCTTGATGAGCAGTTCTTC
>16|TRBD2|NA|TRBJ2-2|TRBV7-2
CASSFRLAGGAGELFF
TGTGCCAGCAGCTTCCGACTAGCGGGGGGTGCCGGCGAGCTGTTTTTT
>13|TRBD1|NA|TRBJ1-2|TRBV12-3/TRBV12-4
CASSISGGYGYTF
TGTGCCAGCAGTATATCAGGGGGATATGGCTACACCTTC
>15|TRBD1|NA|TRBJ2-7|TRBV27
CASSSGQVGAYEQYF
TGTGCCAGCAGTTCCGGACAGGTTGGCGCCTACGAGCAGTACTTC
>16|NA|NA|TRBJ1-1|TRBV6-5
CASSLLGMGLNTEAFF
TGTGCCAGCAGTTTACTAGGGATGGGATTGAACACTGAAGCTTTCTTT
>14|NA|NA|TRBJ1-1|TRBV27
CASSLQAGNTEAFF
TGTGCCAGCAGTTTACAGGCAGGGAACACTGAAGCTTTCTTT
>15|TRBD1|NA|TRBJ2-5|TRBV19
CASSTADRARETQYF
TGTGCCAGTAGTACAGCCGACAGGGCGCGAGAGACCCAGTACTTC
>16|NA|once|TRBJ1-1|TRBV19
CASSIVIGTVNTEAFF
TGTGCCAGTAGTATAGTTATTGGCACAGTGAACACTGAAGCTTTCTTT
>17|TRBD1|NA|TRBJ1-5|TRBV19
CASSSGQGSGAYQPQHF
TGTGCCAGTAGCTCGGGACAGGGGTCCGGGGCGTATCAGCCCCAGCATTTT
>14|NA|NA|TRBJ2-1|TRBV6-5
CASKERGAYNEQFF
TGTGCCAGCAAGGAACGGGGAGCCTACAATGAGCAGTTCTTC
>18|NA|NA|TRBJ2-3|TRBV27
CASSLRRPTLPPTDTQYF
TGTGCCAGCAGTTTAAGGAGGCCAACCCTCCCTCCTACAGATACGCAGTATTTT
>17|TRBD2|NA|TRBJ2-2|TRBV5-4
CASSPGGGYANTGELFF
TGTGCCAGCAGCCCAGGCGGGGGGTACGCGAACACCGGGGAGCTGTTTTTT
>18|TRBD2|NA|TRBJ2-2|TRBV5-1
CASSLELAGAANTGELFF
TGCGCCAGCAGCTTGGAACTAGCGGGGGCCGCGAACACCGGGGAGCTGTTTTTT
>14|NA|once|TRBJ1-2|TRBV19
CASSIEESTYGYTF
TGTGCCAGTAGTATAGAGGAGTCTACCTATGGCTACACCTTC
>14|TRBD1|NA|TRBJ2-5|TRBV11-2
CASSLDRQGVTQYF
TGTGCCAGCAGCTTAGACAGACAGGGGGTAACCCAGTACTTC
>17|NA|NA|TRBJ2-2|TRBV7-6
CASSPGVTTRSTGELFF
TGTGCCAGCAGCCCAGGCGTCACCACTAGATCCACCGGGGAGCTGTTTTTT